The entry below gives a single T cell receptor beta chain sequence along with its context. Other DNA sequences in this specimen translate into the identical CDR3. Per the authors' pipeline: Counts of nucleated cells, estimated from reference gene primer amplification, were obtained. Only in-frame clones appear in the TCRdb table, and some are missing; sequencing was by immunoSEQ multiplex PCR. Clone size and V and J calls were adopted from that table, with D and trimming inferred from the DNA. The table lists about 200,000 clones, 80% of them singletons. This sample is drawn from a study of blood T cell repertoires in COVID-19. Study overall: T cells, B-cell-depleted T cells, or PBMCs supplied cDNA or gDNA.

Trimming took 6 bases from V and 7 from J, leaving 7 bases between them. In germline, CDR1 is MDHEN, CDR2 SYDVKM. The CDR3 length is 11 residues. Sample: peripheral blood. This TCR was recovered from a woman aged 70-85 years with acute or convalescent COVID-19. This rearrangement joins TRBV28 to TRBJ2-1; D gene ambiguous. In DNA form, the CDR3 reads TGTGCCAGCAGCTACTTAAATGAGCAGTTCTTC. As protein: CASSYLNEQFF.